What follows is one TCR beta chain and its context. Its specificity is unknown. Amplification of TCR beta CDR3 regions used RNA as the template. TCR CDR3 underwent first-round RT-PCR with the HTBI primer set. In TCRdb, the multiplex PCR reads were re-called with MiXCR into one record per CDR3 protein. The sample carries hundreds of thousands of distinct CDR3 sequences, about 45% recorded once. The sample originates from a study of T cells in Graves' hyperthyroidism and ophthalmopathy. Findings and caveats of the study: A median 6.5 months before onset, the model predicted ophthalmopathy. Appearing also in blood were most of the thyroid clonotypes expanded above 0.001.

Orbital computed tomography, thyroid ultrasound, serum thyroxine and TRAb, and clinical symptoms together informed the diagnoses. Germline loops: CDR1 SGHVS, CDR2 FQNEAQ. CDR3 size: 16 residues. V gave up 6 bases and J gave up 2 bases; unmatched junction bases: 12. Sequenced: peripheral blood or thyroid tissue (not recorded which). The chain couples TRBV7-8 to TRBJ1-1; 7 bases agree with TRBD1. The origin of this receptor is an adult man with Graves' disease, either hyperthyroidism or ophthalmopathy (not recorded which). The chain's CDR3 is CASRPRQGRGNTEAFF. CDR3 bases: TGTGCCAGCAGACCTAGACAGGGCAGAGGAAACACTGAAGCTTTCTTT.